These T cell receptor beta chains were read from a single sample in a study of CD8 T cells in Susac syndrome. Each CDR3 protein gets one entry after TCRdb re-called the immunoSEQ multiplex PCR reads with MiXCR. The table has more than 150,000 distinct CDR3 sequences, 95% seen once. Sequenced input: CD8+ T cells from PBMCs. These receptors were collected from a human donor with multiple sclerosis. Both conserved end residues are part of each CDR3. Each record gives: J gene, V gene, CDR3 protein.

TRBJ2-5	TRBV2	CASRALTSSQETQYF
TRBJ2-1	TRBV11-2	CASRTGGYNEQFF
TRBJ2-3	TRBV18	CASSPPDPGFTDTQYF
TRBJ2-1	TRBV28	CASLRLREQFF
TRBJ1-2	TRBV27	CASSSRQVDYGYTF
TRBJ2-1	TRBV4-1	CASSQDLRQGALDEQFF
TRBJ2-1	TRBV30	CAWAAWGSYNEQFF
TRBJ2-5	TRBV7-8	CASSLPSGDTQYF
TRBJ2-1	TRBV7-2	CAVDGGGAYNEQFF
TRBJ2-7	TRBV7-9	CASSLQVSYEQYF
TRBJ2-2	TRBV5-6	CASSGAPGGELFF
TRBJ1-2	TRBV4-2	CASSQTGGSGYGYTF
TRBJ1-2	TRBV2	CASSETNSLNGYTF
TRBJ1-2	TRBV5-1	CASSSGGAGYGYTF
TRBJ1-3	TRBV18	CASSPGGNSGNTIYF
TRBJ1-2	TRBV27	CASSSQIPQEGVGYGYTF
TRBJ1-1	TRBV15	CATSRVGSEAFF
TRBJ1-1	TRBV4-1	CASSQVSGMDAFF
TRBJ2-7	TRBV5-1	CASSVGKSEQYF
TRBJ2-5	TRBV7-9	CASSLERGRIETQYF
TRBJ2-1	TRBV30	CATGTGLYNEQFF
TRBJ2-5	TRBV29-1	CSLAGDRGTQYF